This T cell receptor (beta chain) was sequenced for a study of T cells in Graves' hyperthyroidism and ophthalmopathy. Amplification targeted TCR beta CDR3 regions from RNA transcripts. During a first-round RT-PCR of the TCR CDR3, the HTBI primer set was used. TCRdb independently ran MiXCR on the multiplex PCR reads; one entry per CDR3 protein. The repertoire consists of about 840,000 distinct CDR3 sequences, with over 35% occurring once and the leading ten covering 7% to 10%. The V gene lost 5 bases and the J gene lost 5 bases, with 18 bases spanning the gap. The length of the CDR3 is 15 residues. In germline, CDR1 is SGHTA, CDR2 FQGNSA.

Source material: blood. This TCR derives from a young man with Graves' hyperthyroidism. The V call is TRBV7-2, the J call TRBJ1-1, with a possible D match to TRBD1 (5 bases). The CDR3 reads CASSQGIGGLTEAFF. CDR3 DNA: TGTGCCAGCAGCCAGGGCATCGGGGGACTGACTGAAGCTTTCTTT.